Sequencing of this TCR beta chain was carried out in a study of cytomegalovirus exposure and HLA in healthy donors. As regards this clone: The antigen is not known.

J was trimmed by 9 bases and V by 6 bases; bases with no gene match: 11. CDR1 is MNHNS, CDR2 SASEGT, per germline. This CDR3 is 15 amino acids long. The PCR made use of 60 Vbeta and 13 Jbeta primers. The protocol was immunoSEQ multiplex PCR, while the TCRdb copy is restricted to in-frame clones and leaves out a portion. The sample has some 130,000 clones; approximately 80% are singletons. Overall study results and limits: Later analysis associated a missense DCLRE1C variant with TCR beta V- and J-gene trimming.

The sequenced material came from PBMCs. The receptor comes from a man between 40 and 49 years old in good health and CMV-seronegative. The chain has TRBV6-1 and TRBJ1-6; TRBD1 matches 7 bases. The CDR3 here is CASRTQGDVSSPLHF. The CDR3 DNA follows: TGTGCCAGCAGAACCCAGGGGGACGTAAGTTCACCCCTCCACTTT.